Shown below are 19 T cell receptor beta chains from a single sample sequenced in a study of CD8 T cells in Susac syndrome. Random hexamers were used to reverse transcribe the RNA input (about 0.5 to 1 ug). One entry per CDR3 protein results from TCRdb running MiXCR on the immunoSEQ multiplex PCR reads. The profile covers 160,000 or so distinct CDR3 sequences, with roughly 96% appearing a single time and 0.14% to 0.15% taken by the ten largest. The source material was CD8+ T cells from PBMCs. The receptors were sampled from a human donor with multiple sclerosis.

The chain links TRBV6-4 to TRBJ2-3, with TRBD1 matching over 9 bases. The CDR3 covers 15 residues. V was clipped by 3 bases and J by 4 bases; unmatched bases: 5. Germline CDR1 MRHNA, CDR2 SNTAGT. CDR3 protein: CASSEGDREADTQYF. The CDR3 bases are TGTGCCAGCAGTGAAGGGGACAGGGAGGCAGATACGCAGTATTTT.

The chain joins TRBV30 to TRBJ2-7; a possible D gene is TRBD2 (6 bases). Per the germline V gene, CDR1 is GTSNPN and CDR2 is SVGIG (reference sequence). Trimming removed 4 bases from V and 5 bases from J, with 15 bases in between. The CDR3 sequence is 13 residues long. The CDR3 reads CAWNSGSGDEQYF. DNA of the CDR3: TGTGCCTGGAACTCCGGGAGCGGTGACGAGCAGTACTTC.

This clonotype appeared once. The J gene is TRBJ2-6, the V gene TRBV5-6; a weak D match, TRBD1 (5 bases). The length of the CDR3 is 16 residues. Germline assignment: CDR1 SGHDT and CDR2 YYEEEE. The V end lost 1 base, the J end lost 5 bases, and 13 bases lay between the germline ends. The CDR3 sequence: CASSLWLGDWANVLTF. In DNA form, the CDR3 reads TGTGCCAGCAGCTTGTGGTTAGGGGATTGGGCCAACGTCCTGACTTTC.

V gene TRBV2 combines with J gene TRBJ2-7; 11 nucleotides agree with TRBD2. The V gene's germline CDR1 is SNHLY and CDR2 FYNNEI. With 6 bases clipped from V and 0 bases from J, the junction kept 4 bases outside the gene matches. The CDR3 is made up of 15 amino acids. CDR3 DNA sequence: TGTGCCAGCAGGATCACTAGCGGGGGCTCCTACGAGCAGTACTTC. It yields the protein CASRITSGGSYEQYF. The full variable domain, rest sourced from reference TRBV2 and TRBJ2-7, is EPEVTQTPSHQVTQMGQEVILRCVPISNHLYFYWYRQILGQKVEFLVSFYNNEISEKSEIFDDQFSVERPDGSNFTLKIRSTKLEDSAMYFCASRITSGGSYEQYFGPGTRLTVT.

In nucleotides, the CDR3 is TGTGCCAGCTCACTGGGACAGGCGAATGAGCAGTTCTTC. Protein: CASSLGQANEQFF. The gene calls are TRBV18 and TRBJ2-1, with 8 bases identical to TRBD1. Trimming cost V 4 bases and J 7 bases; bases outside gene matches: 3. This CDR3 region has 13 residues. Germline V gene sequence: CDR1 KGHSH, CDR2 LQKENI. The variable domain in full, completed from reference TRBV18 and TRBJ2-1, reads NAGVMQNPRHLVRRRGQEARLRCSPMKGHSHVYWYRQLPEEGLKFMVYLQKENIIDESGMPKERFSAEFPKEGPSILRIQQVVRGDSAAYFCASSLGQANEQFFGPGTRLTVL.

This chain joins TRBV9 and TRBJ1-6, with TRBD1 identical over 8 bases. Germline loops: CDR1 SGDLS, CDR2 YYNGEE. The CDR3 is made up of 14 amino acids. Trimming at V came to 3 bases and at J to 9 bases, leaving 5 bases not matched to a gene. CDR3 coding DNA: TGTGCCAGCAGCGCAGACAGGGGTTTTTCACCCCTCCACTTT. It yields the protein CASSADRGFSPLHF.

V usage is TRBV5-4 and J usage is TRBJ2-7; D gene unclear. Germline loops: CDR1 SGHNT, CDR2 YYREEE (reference sequence). Trimming shortened V by 3 bases and J by 1 base, and 8 bases separated the two germline ends. The CDR3 covers 13 residues. CDR3 sequence: CASSSDGSYEQYF. DNA for the CDR3: TGTGCCAGCAGCTCCGACGGTTCCTACGAGCAGTACTTC.

The rearrangement joins TRBV7-9 to TRBJ2-7, with 8 bases identical to TRBD1. The germline gives CDR1 SEHNR, CDR2 FQNEAQ (reference sequence). The CDR3 is 14 amino acids. Trimming removed 6 bases from V and 2 bases from J; junction bases left unmatched: 6. CDR3 DNA sequence: TGTGCCAGCAGTGCCCGGACAGGGCCCTACGAGCAGTACTTC. This codes for CASSARTGPYEQYF.

This chain joins TRBV29-1 and TRBJ2-3; D call uncertain. The V gene's germline CDR1 is SQVTM and CDR2 ANQGSEA. The CDR3 sequence is 16 residues long. V gave up 0 bases and J gave up 6 bases, with 19 bases separating them. The CDR3 DNA is TGCAGCGTTGAAGATCGTCAAACCGAACTCCTGGATACGCAGTATTTT. Encoded protein: CSVEDRQTELLDTQYF.

This chain links TRBV12-2 with TRBJ1-1; the DNA was not used to check the table's D call, TRBD1. TRBV12-2 is classified as a pseudogene. The CDR3 totals 18 residues. The CDR3 reads CASRLGTYLRGPNTEAFF. CDR3 bases: TGTGCAAGTCGCTTAGGGACCTATCTGCGGGGGCCGAACACTGAAGCTTTCTTT.

The rearrangement joins TRBV27 to TRBJ1-2, with 8 bases that match TRBD1. CDR3 length equals 17 residues. The V and J ends lost 3 bases and 8 bases, in that order; junction bases with no gene match: 17. Per the germline V gene, CDR1 is MNHEY and CDR2 is SMNVEV (reference sequence). The CDR3 reads CASSFKYVGQGPLGYTF. CDR3 nucleotides: TGTGCCAGCAGTTTTAAGTATGTTGGACAGGGACCCCTAGGCTACACCTTC.

The chain recombines TRBV4-2 with TRBJ2-1; 7 positions agree with TRBD2. V trimming: 3 bases; J trimming: 4 bases; junction bases outside the gene matches: 9. The CDR3 is 16 amino acids. Per germline, CDR1 LGHNA and CDR2 YNFKEQ. The CDR3 reads CASSQESLAVYNEQFF. The CDR3 DNA follows: TGTGCCAGCAGCCAGGAGAGCCTAGCGGTGTACAATGAGCAGTTCTTC.

The chain joins TRBV11-2 to TRBJ2-3; D tentatively reads TRBD1 or TRBD2 (5 bases each). CDR1 and CDR2 from the germline V gene are SGHAT and FQNNGV. There are 15 residues in the CDR3. Deletions cut 5 bases from V and 0 bases from J, with 12 bases between. Here the CDR3 DNA reads TGTGCCAGCAGCCCAGCAGAGGGGAGCACAGATACGCAGTATTTT. Translating it yields CASSPAEGSTDTQYF.

The chain carries TRBV20-1 and TRBJ2-1; 13 bases are shared with TRBD2. J was trimmed by 10 bases and V by 3 bases; bases with no gene match: 12. The V gene's germline CDR1 is DFQATT and CDR2 SNEGSKA (reference sequence). CDR3 length: 16 amino acids. The CDR3: CSARDPTSGGALEQFF. CDR3 nucleotides: TGCAGTGCTAGGGACCCTACTAGCGGGGGGGCCTTGGAGCAGTTCTTC.

The chain links TRBV10-3 to TRBJ2-1; D gene ambiguous. The CDR3 has 13 amino acids. CDR1 and CDR2 from the germline V gene are ENHRY and SYGVKD. The V gene lost 7 bases and the J gene lost 4 bases, with 11 bases spanning the gap. CDR3 protein: CAIMLDGYNEQFF. CDR3 nucleotides: TGTGCCATCATGCTCGACGGTTACAATGAGCAGTTCTTC.

CDR3: CASSSRQGVYEQYV. The CDR3 coding sequence is TGTGCCAGCAGTTCCAGACAGGGAGTCTACGAGCAGTACGTC. The rearrangement links TRBV6-2 or TRBV6-3 to TRBJ2-7; 7 bases match TRBD1. Germline lookup yields CDR1 MNHEY and CDR2 SVGEGT. This CDR3 contains 14 residues. J was trimmed by 3 bases and V by 4 bases; bases with no gene match: 6.

The genes are TRBV29-1 and TRBJ1-5; 7 bases are shared with TRBD1. The CDR3 is 13 residues long. Per germline, CDR1 SQVTM and CDR2 ANQGSEA. V was clipped by 5 bases and J by 7 bases; unmatched bases: 8. The CDR3 spells CSVSRGLGQPQHF. The CDR3, as DNA: TGCAGCGTTTCCAGGGGGTTAGGACAGCCCCAGCATTTT.

The CDR3 spells CASSPGLAGGFSYEQYV. The CDR3 coding sequence is TGTGCCAGCAGCCCGGGACTAGCGGGGGGGTTCTCCTACGAGCAGTACGTC. This rearrangement joins TRBV7-9 to TRBJ2-7; 16 nucleotides match TRBD2. The CDR3 length is 17 residues. With 5 bases clipped from V and 0 bases from J, the junction kept 4 bases outside the gene matches. Per germline, CDR1 SEHNR and CDR2 FQNEAQ (reference sequence).

The J gene is TRBJ1-1, the V gene TRBV18; D is possibly TRBD1 (6 bases). Germline CDR1 KGHSH, CDR2 LQKENI. V was cut by 4 bases and J by 6 bases, with 9 bases left in between. This CDR3 is 12 amino acids long. CDR3 nucleotides: TGTGCCAGCTCACTACAGGGAGCTGAAGCTTTCTTT. It yields the protein CASSLQGAEAFF.